These 3 T cell receptor beta chains were sequenced from one sample in a study of human T cells and chemical hapten exposure. The time point: patch test 1, 2 weeks after DPC sensitization. Treatment of the sample: therapeutic diphenylcyclopropenone sensitization with weekly scalp DPC. TCRdb recomputed calls from the RACE reads with MiXCR, one row per CDR3 protein. In the table there are 65,000 to 85,000 distinct CDR3 sequences, 10% to 15% of which are singletons. The sequences come from whole blood, collected in connection with sensitization to the hapten diphenylcyclopropenone (DPC). These receptors were obtained from a woman aged 55-69 years with alopecia areata. Some clones in this sample may be carry-over from other donors' samples.

This clonotype has more than one count but fewer than ten. The chain combines TRBV29-1 with TRBJ1-4; D unclear. The germline V gene encodes CDR1 SQVTM and CDR2 ANQGSEA. CDR3 length: 23 amino acids. Trimming cost V 6 bases and J 4 bases, with 42 bases left between them. The CDR3 here is CSVVLEATSWSSYALGSNEKLFF. The CDR3 DNA follows: TGCAGCGTCGTCCTAGAGGCGACTTCGTGGAGCTCATACGCCTTAGGGAGTAATGAAAAACTGTTTTTT.

This clonotype was seen many times. The chain is built from TRBV6-2 or TRBV6-3 and TRBJ2-1, with 9 bases identical to TRBD2. Germline V lookup: CDR1 MNHEY, CDR2 SVGEGT. This CDR3 has 15 residues. The junction had 3 bases not matched to a gene; V was cut back by 6 bases and J by 0 bases. CDR3 loop: CASRSGGFSYNEQFF. The CDR3, as DNA: TGTGCCAGCAGAAGCGGGGGGTTCTCCTACAATGAGCAGTTCTTC.

The table lists this clonotype with a few counts. The chain uses TRBV6-1 and TRBJ1-5; D is ambiguous. CDR1 and CDR2 (germline): MNHNS, SASEGT. This CDR3 contains 13 residues. V lost 8 bases to trimming and J lost 7 bases, with 15 bases between them. The CDR3 spells CASRQNSEQPQHF. The DNA of the CDR3 is TGTGCCAGCCGTCAAAACTCAGAGCAGCCCCAGCATTTT.